Listed here is a single TCR beta chain. Antigen specificity is unknown. TCRdb re-derived calls from the reads in MiXCR, one entry per CDR3 protein. This sample carries approximately 110,000 distinct CDR3 sequences, roughly two fifths of them seen once, and the ten largest clones take about 74%. The data originate from a study of T cell repertoires in cytomegalovirus infection. Study-level findings and limits: Frequencies of public TCR beta families were cumulated, and this identified carriers of CMV plus the relevant HLA. HLA-C-restricted CMV-specific TCR beta clonotypes were dominant in the ex vivo response.

Germline V CDR1 and CDR2: SGHTA, FQGNSA. Trimming pared 5 bases from V and 0 bases from J, leaving 16 bases between. The CDR3 runs 16 residues. This sample comprised CD8+ T cells from cultured PBMCs, obtained from culture after CMV antigen stimulation. The chain recombines TRBV7-2 with TRBJ1-2, with D unclear. The source of this sequence is a human donor in good health (CMV status not recorded). Some clones in this sample may be carry-over from other donors' samples. CDR3 sequence reads: CASSLELAETNYGYTF. The CDR3 coding sequence is TGTGCCAGCAGCCTAGAGTTGGCGGAGACTAACTATGGCTACACCTTC.